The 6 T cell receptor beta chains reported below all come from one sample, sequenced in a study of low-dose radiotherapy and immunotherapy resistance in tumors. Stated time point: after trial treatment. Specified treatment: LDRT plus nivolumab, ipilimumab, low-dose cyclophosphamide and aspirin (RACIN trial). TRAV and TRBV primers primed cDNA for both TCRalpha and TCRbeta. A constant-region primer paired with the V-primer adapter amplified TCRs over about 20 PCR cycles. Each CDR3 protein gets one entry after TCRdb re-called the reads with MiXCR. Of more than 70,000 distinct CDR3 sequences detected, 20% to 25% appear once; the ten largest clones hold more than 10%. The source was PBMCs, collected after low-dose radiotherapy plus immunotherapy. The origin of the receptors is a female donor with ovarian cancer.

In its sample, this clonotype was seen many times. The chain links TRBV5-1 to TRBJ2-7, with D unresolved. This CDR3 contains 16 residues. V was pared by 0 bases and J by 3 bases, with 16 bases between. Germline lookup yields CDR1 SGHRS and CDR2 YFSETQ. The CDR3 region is CASSLGVSGSGYEQYF. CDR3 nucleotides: TGCGCCAGCAGCTTGGGTGTCAGTGGGTCAGGCTACGAGCAGTACTTC.

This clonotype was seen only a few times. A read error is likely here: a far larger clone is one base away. The CDR3 nucleotides are TGTGCCAGCAGCTTGGGTGACGGAGAGCAGTTCTTC. This codes for CASSLGDGEQFF. The chain has TRBV5-4 and TRBJ2-1; D unresolved. CDR1 is SGHNT, CDR2 YYREEE, per germline (reference sequence). V lost 0 bases and J lost 10, with 8 bases in between. The CDR3 spans 12 residues. Together with reference TRBV5-4 and TRBJ2-1, the CDR3 gives the full variable domain: ETGVTQSPTHLIKTRGQQVTLRCSSQSGHNTVSWYQQALGQGPQFIFQYYREEENGRGNFPPRFSGLQFPNYSSELNVNALELDDSALYLCASSLGDGEQFFGPGTRLTVL.

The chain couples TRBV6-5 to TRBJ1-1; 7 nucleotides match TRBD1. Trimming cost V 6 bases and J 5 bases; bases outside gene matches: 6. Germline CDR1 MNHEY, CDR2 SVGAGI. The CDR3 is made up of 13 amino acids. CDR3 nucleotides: TGTGCCAGCAGGGCAGGGGGAGAAACTGAAGCTTTCTTT. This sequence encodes CASRAGGETEAFF.

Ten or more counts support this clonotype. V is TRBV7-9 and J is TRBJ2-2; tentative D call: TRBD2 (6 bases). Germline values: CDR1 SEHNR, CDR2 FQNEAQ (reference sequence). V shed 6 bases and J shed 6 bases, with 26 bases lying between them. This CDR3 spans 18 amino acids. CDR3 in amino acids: CASRTPLVLASDAGELFF. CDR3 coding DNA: TGTGCCAGCAGAACCCCGCTGGTACTAGCCTCGGACGCCGGGGAGCTGTTTTTT.

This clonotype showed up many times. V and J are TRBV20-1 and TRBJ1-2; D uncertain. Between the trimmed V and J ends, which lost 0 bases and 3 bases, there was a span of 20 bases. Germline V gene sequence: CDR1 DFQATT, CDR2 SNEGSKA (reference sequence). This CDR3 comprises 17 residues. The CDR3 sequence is CSARDGADLRAYYGYTF. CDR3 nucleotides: TGCAGTGCTAGAGACGGAGCTGATTTGAGGGCGTACTATGGCTACACCTTC.

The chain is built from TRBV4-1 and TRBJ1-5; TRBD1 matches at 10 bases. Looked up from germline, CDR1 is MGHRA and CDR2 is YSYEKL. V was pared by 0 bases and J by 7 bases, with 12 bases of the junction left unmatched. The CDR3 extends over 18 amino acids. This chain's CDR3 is CASSQDLKGQGSQQPQHF. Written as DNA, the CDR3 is TGCGCCAGCAGCCAAGATCTTAAGGGACAGGGGAGTCAACAGCCCCAGCATTTT.